The rows below give T cell receptor beta chains drawn from one sample of a study of cytomegalovirus exposure and HLA in healthy donors. Method: immunoSEQ multiplex PCR; TCRdb's copy keeps in-frame clones and lacks some. The data show 70,000 to 80,000 clones, 94% seen once. The material sequenced was PBMCs. The receptors were gathered from a woman younger than 30 in good health and CMV-seropositive. Each CDR3 is given without its conserved first and last residue. A D gene is named only where the DNA matches it firmly.

14,TRBJ2-1,TRBV18,TRBD2,ASSQRTGLEYNEQF
12,TRBJ2-3,TRBV11-2,NA,ASRGASSTDTQY
13,TRBJ2-1,TRBV9,NA,ASSGGHPAGNEQF
12,TRBJ2-1,TRBV6-5,TRBD2,ASRRLASYNEQF
10,TRBJ2-7,TRBV29-1,NA,SVAGSSYEQY
10,TRBJ2-5,TRBV29-1,TRBD1,SVTQGGETQY
11,TRBJ1-5,TRBV4-2,NA,ASSQDYYQPQH
15,TRBJ2-5,TRBV5-1,TRBD2,ASSLARLAEARETQY
8,TRBJ2-1,TRBV20-1,NA,SASKREQF
14,TRBJ2-2,TRBV4-3,TRBD2,ASSQTAGGGTGELF
13,TRBJ2-7,TRBV5-4,NA,ASSFRGAGEYEQY
14,TRBJ1-3,TRBV29-1,TRBD1,SVDGPGTVSGNTIY
11,TRBJ2-7,TRBV6-5,TRBD2,ASSRVGGYEQY
15,TRBJ2-1,TRBV5-6,NA,ASQRGAAESSYNEQF
13,TRBJ1-2,TRBV19,TRBD1,ASSKRDRGSPGYT
14,TRBJ2-2,TRBV11-2,NA,ASSNWAGAGTGELF
14,TRBJ2-7,TRBV4-3,NA,ASSQNRDSYSYEQY
13,TRBJ1-6,TRBV4-2,TRBD1,ASSQYGTGARPLH
13,TRBJ2-3,TRBV27,NA,ASSSRDISTDTQY
9,TRBJ2-7,TRBV20-1,NA,MTSRPYEQY
15,TRBJ2-2,TRBV29-1,TRBD2,SVELASGRAGTGELF
13,TRBJ1-6,TRBV5-5,TRBD1,ASGGTGTYNSPLH
10,TRBJ2-5,TRBV7-9,NA,ASSLISETQY
14,TRBJ2-3,TRBV5-4,NA,ASSLAGPSSTDTQY
11,TRBJ2-1,TRBV6-1,TRBD1,AGRTGVSAEQF
17,TRBJ2-7,TRBV27,TRBD1,ASHPRPPSQHRGSYEQY
14,TRBJ2-7,TRBV28,TRBD2,ASSFPPGLGIYEQY
11,TRBJ2-7,TRBV29-1,TRBD1,SVFTGGRDEQY
10,TRBJ1-2,TRBV7-9,NA,ASSLSVDTKY
13,TRBJ1-1,TRBV28,NA,ASMPGGGMNTEAF
13,TRBJ1-6,TRBV19,TRBD1,ASSIGQTGRSPLH
12,TRBJ2-7,TRBV9,NA,ASSVAAGTYEQY
15,TRBJ2-1,TRBV2,TRBD1,ARRQGANSASSNEQF
15,TRBJ2-1,TRBV4-1,NA,ASSQDLGTSLYNEQF
11,TRBJ2-7,TRBV19,TRBD2,ASSIERGYEQY
15,TRBJ1-3,TRBV7-9,TRBD1,ATITLGQGKTGNTIY
13,TRBJ1-6,TRBV2,NA,ASSERQAENSPLH
14,TRBJ2-3,TRBV27,TRBD2,ASSPGTSGGAGTQY
12,TRBJ1-1,TRBV19,TRBD1,ASSIADRGPEAF
15,TRBJ2-2,TRBV7-9,TRBD2,ASSSLAGGTNTGELF
12,TRBJ2-5,TRBV7-6,TRBD2,ASSPSGAQETQY
13,TRBJ1-1,TRBV27,TRBD1,ASSLSAGGNTEAF